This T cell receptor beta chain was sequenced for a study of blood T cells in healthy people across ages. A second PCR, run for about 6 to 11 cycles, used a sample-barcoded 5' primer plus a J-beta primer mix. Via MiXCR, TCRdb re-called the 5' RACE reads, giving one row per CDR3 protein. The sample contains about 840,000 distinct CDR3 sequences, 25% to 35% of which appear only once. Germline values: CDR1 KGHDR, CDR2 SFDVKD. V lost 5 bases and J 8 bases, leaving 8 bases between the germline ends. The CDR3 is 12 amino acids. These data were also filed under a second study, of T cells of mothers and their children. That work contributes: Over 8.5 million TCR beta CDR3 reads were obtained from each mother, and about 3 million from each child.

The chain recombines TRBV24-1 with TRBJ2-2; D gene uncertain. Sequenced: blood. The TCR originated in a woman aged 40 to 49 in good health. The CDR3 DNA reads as TGTGCCACCAGTGGGGTCCTGGGGGAGCTGTTTTTT. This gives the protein CATSGVLGELFF.